A selection of T cell receptor beta chains follows, all from one sample in a study of graft-versus-host responses after intestinal transplantation. The repertoire was sequenced with immunoSEQ multiplex PCR; TCRdb's copy has only in-frame clones and lacks some. The sample consists of 130,000 to 150,000 clones, nearly 95% of them appearing once. These receptors have no known antigen. Sequences were derived from unstimulated CD4+ T cells sorted from spleen or lymph node cells, sampled before intestinal transplant. The source is a human donor who received an intestinal transplant. Both conserved end residues are part of each CDR3. The D gene is left open where the match is weak. Part of the rows lack a size; the others show once, few, many or a class for expanded clones.

TRBV27	-	-	TRBJ1-2	TGTGCCAGCAGTTCAAAGGGGAATGGCTACACCTTC	CASSSKGNGYTF
TRBV25-1	-	-	TRBJ2-7	TGTGCCAGCAGTGAAACGGAACGGCCCTACGAGCAGTACTTC	CASSETERPYEQYF
TRBV6-5	-	TRBD2	TRBJ2-1	TGTGCCAGCAGTTTCTCGCGGGAGGCCTACAATGAGCAGTTCTTC	CASSFSREAYNEQFF
TRBV28	-	-	TRBJ2-7	TGTGCCAGCAGCCAAGGCCCCTACGAGCAGTACTTC	CASSQGPYEQYF
TRBV4-2	-	TRBD1	TRBJ1-2	TGTGCCAGCAGCCAGGACCGACAGGGACAGCAGGACACCTTC	CASSQDRQGQQDTF
TRBV6-4	-	-	TRBJ1-6	TGTGCCAGCAGGGGGACGGGTCCAAATTCACCCCTCCACTTT	CASRGTGPNSPLHF
TRBV15	-	-	TRBJ1-2	TGTGCCACCAGCAGAAGGGCAGGGCCCTACACCTTC	CATSRRAGPYTF
TRBV4-1	-	-	TRBJ1-3	TGCGCCAGCAGCCAAGATTCGGGCGCGAGCTCTGGAAACACCATATATTTT	CASSQDSGASSGNTIYF
TRBV7-9	-	TRBD2	TRBJ2-3	TGTGCCAGCAGCTTCGGACTAGCGGGAAGGACAGATACGCAGTATTTT	CASSFGLAGRTDTQYF
TRBV18	once	-	TRBJ2-5	TGTGCCAGCTCCCAACAGGGGACTCTCCAAGAGACCCAGTACTTC	CASSQQGTLQETQYF
TRBV5-4	-	TRBD2	TRBJ2-7	TGTGCCAGCAGCTTGGGGCGGGAGGCGCTGGGGGAGCAGTACTTC	CASSLGREALGEQYF
TRBV28	-	TRBD1	TRBJ1-1	TGTGCCAGCAGTACGACAGGGAGGAACACTGAAGCTTTCTTT	CASSTTGRNTEAFF
TRBV5-1	-	-	TRBJ1-6	TGCGCCAGCAGCTTGGGGCAGGGTCGGAATTCACCCCTCCACTTT	CASSLGQGRNSPLHF
TRBV25-1	-	TRBD1	TRBJ1-2	TGTGCCAGCAAGGGGGTAGGCCCCAGGACAGGGCTTTCTGGCTACACCTTC	CASKGVGPRTGLSGYTF
TRBV5-1	-	TRBD2	TRBJ2-3	TGCGCCAGCAGCTTGCTACTAGCGGGAGTCGAAGCAGATACGCAGTATTTT	CASSLLLAGVEADTQYF
TRBV28	-	TRBD2	TRBJ2-3	TGTGCCAGTAGGACACCGGGACTAGCGTCCACAGATACGCAGTATTTT	CASRTPGLASTDTQYF
TRBV2	-	-	TRBJ1-4	TGTGCCAGCAAGGAGGGGGTCGCTGAAAAACTGTTTTTT	CASKEGVAEKLFF
TRBV27	-	TRBD1	TRBJ1-1	TGTGCCAGCAGTCCTCGAGGGACAGCATTAATGAACACTGAAGCTTTCTTT	CASSPRGTALMNTEAFF
TRBV15	-	TRBD2	TRBJ2-5	TGTGCCACCAGCATGAGCGGGAAAGAGACCCAGTACTTC	CATSMSGKETQYF
TRBV5-4	once	-	TRBJ2-5	TGTGCCAGCAGCTTGGAGGCAGGTCAAGAGACCCAGTACTTC	CASSLEAGQETQYF
TRBV7-2	-	-	TRBJ1-6	TGTGCCAGCAGCTTTACAGGGTCGTATAATTCACCCCTCCACTTT	CASSFTGSYNSPLHF
TRBV14	-	TRBD1	TRBJ1-2	TGTGCCAGCAGCCGGGGACGGACAGGGGGAGACTATGGCTACACCTTC	CASSRGRTGGDYGYTF
TRBV27	-	-	TRBJ2-3	TGTGCCAGCAGTCTACTCTCGGGGCTAGCCAAAAACAGAGATACGCAGTATTTT	CASSLLSGLAKNRDTQYF
TRBV27	-	TRBD2	TRBJ2-1	TGTGCCAGCAGTTATCTAGCGGGAGGGAACAATGAGCAGTTCTTC	CASSYLAGGNNEQFF
TRBV7-9	-	TRBD2	TRBJ2-7	TGTGCCAGCAGCTCCGGGACTAGCGGGAGGCCCTCCTACGAGCAGTACTTC	CASSSGTSGRPSYEQYF
TRBV19	-	TRBD1	TRBJ1-2	TGTGCCAGTAGTTTAATCGGGACAGGGATCCGCTACACCTTC	CASSLIGTGIRYTF
TRBV28	-	-	TRBJ1-5	TGTGCCAGCAGTTTCAGGGGCGGTCAGCCCCAGCATTTT	CASSFRGGQPQHF
TRBV5-1	once	TRBD1	TRBJ2-3	TGCGCCAGCAGCTTGGTACGACAGGGCGGGACAGATACGCAGTATTTT	CASSLVRQGGTDTQYF
TRBV15	-	-	TRBJ2-1	TGTGCCACCAGCAGAGATGACAGTTACAATGAGCAGTTCTTC	CATSRDDSYNEQFF
TRBV18	-	-	TRBJ1-1	TGTGCCAGCTCACCAAAAATGCCAGGCACTGAAGCTTTCTTT	CASSPKMPGTEAFF
TRBV18	-	-	TRBJ2-1	TGTGCCAGCTCACCACCGACCGTAGTGACATTCAATGAGCAGTTCTTC	CASSPPTVVTFNEQFF
TRBV7-2	-	-	TRBJ2-7	TGTGCCAGCAGCCCAGACCCGGGAGCGGACGAGCAGTACTTC	CASSPDPGADEQYF
TRBV19	-	TRBD1	TRBJ1-5	TGTGCCAGTAGTCCGCGACAGGGAAGCAATCAGCCCCAGCATTTT	CASSPRQGSNQPQHF
TRBV9	-	-	TRBJ1-3	TGTGCCAGCAGCGTAGAGGCAGTCTCTGGAAACACCATATATTTT	CASSVEAVSGNTIYF
TRBV27	-	-	TRBJ1-2	TGTGCCAGCAGTTTATCACCTACCTTACCTATCCCCCGGCAGGGAAGGTATGGCTACACCTTC	CASSLSPTLPIPRQGRYGYTF
TRBV28	once	TRBD1	TRBJ2-1	TGTGCCGCCTCTAAGGGGGCCGACGGAGCCGGAGAGCAGTTCTTC	CAASKGADGAGEQFF